Sequencing of this TCR beta chain was carried out in a study of T cells in Graves' hyperthyroidism and ophthalmopathy. Study-level results: Before onset, ophthalmopathy was predicted by the model a median around 6.5 months earlier.

These patients, aged 18 to 65, had recently diagnosed hyperthyroidism lasting under 2 months. Orbital computed tomography and thyroid ultrasound, together with serum TRAb and thyroxine and clinical symptoms, were used for diagnoses. This clonotype was seen at least ten times. Its antigen is not known. Template material for amplifying TCR beta CDR3 regions consisted of RNA transcripts. RT-PCR in the first round (using the HTBI primer set) targeted the TCR CDR3. Each CDR3 protein gets one entry after TCRdb re-called the multiplex PCR reads with MiXCR. The sample includes hundreds of thousands of distinct CDR3 sequences, 12% to 15% of them seen just once. Germline V gene lookup returns CDR1 SGHDT and CDR2 YYEEEE. The CDR3 totals 13 residues. Deletions cut 3 bases from V and 12 bases from J, with 16 bases between.

The V gene is TRBV5-6, the J gene TRBJ2-1; D ambiguous. The TCR originated in a woman under 30 with Graves' hyperthyroidism. Sequencing was performed on blood. CDR3 nucleotides: TGTGCCAGCAGCTGGAAGATCACGGATTCGCAGTTCTTC. It is translated as CASSWKITDSQFF.